This is a list of T cell receptor beta chains from one sample in a study of CD8+CD57+ T cells in acquired aplastic anemia. TCRdb independently ran MiXCR on the reads; one entry per CDR3 protein. The table records about 220,000 distinct CDR3 sequences, roughly 35% of them present only once. The sample taken for sequencing was sorted CD4+, CD8+, or CD8+CD57+ T cells (not recorded which) from PBMCs. These receptors were collected from a human donor in good health, serving as a control. CDR3s leave out the opening cysteine and the closing phenylalanine or tryptophan. Clone size is shown for a subset of rows, as once, few, many or a class of expanded clone.

>few|TRBV6-1
ASRADGNHGYT
>many|TRBV7-2
ASSLATSGAAYEQY
>many|TRBV29-1
SAMARTTNEKLF
>few|TRBV4-1
ASSSPGSGNYNEQF
>NA|TRBV19
ASKGGNSPLH
>few|TRBV19
ASSIESWGNQPQH
>many|TRBV7-9
ASSPSAGYPYGYT
>NA|TRBV9
ASSVSGSSGNTIY
>few|TRBV19
ASTSGQGTDTQY
>many|TRBV20-1
SARTPTRDNEQF
>NA|TRBV10-1
ASSEARRPYEQY
>NA|TRBV29-1
SVWTGGGGSYEQY
>many|TRBV2
ASSVRQGRVNTEAF
>many|TRBV29-1
SVDGDTQETQY
>few|TRBV4-2
ASSQISGRAAGELF
>many|TRBV7-9
ASSQTAYYGYT
>few|TRBV11-1
ASSLARPGTGVMYTEAF
>NA|TRBV6-1
ASSRVGTGENYGYT
>many|TRBV20-1
SVRGLSGNTIY
>many|TRBV24-1
ATSDSLKANTGELF
>NA|TRBV6-2/TRBV6-3
ASRPPSGLTDTQY
>NA|TRBV12-3/TRBV12-4
ASSRRGARMNTEAF
>few|TRBV5-1
ASSTKTGTGYGYT
>NA|TRBV2
ASIRDYGNTDTQY
>NA|TRBV4-3
ASSQATGGWYEQY
>NA|TRBV6-1
ASRDRQGTLNTEAF
>NA|TRBV7-2
ASSIDGPNQPQH
>NA|TRBV20-1
SASDSPMNTEAF
>many|TRBV19
ASSSSGTSQPQH
>many|TRBV2
ASSERMAGGFYNEQF
>NA|TRBV6-1
ASRDRGTNGYT
>NA|TRBV30
AWRDRVANNSPLH
>many|TRBV2
ASRVVTSTEAF